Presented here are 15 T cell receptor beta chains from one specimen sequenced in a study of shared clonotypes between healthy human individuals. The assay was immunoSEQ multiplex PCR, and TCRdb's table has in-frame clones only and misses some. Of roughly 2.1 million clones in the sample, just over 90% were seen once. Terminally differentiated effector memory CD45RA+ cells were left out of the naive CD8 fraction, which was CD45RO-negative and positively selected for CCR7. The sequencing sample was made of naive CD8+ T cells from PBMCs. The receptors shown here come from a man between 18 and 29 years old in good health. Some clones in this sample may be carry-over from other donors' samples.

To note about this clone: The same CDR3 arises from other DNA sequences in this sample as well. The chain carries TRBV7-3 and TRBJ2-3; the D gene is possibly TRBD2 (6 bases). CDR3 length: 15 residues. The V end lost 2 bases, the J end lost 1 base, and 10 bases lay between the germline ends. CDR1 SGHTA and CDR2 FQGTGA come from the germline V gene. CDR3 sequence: CASSLLTGGTDTQYF. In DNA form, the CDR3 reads TGTGCCAGCAGCTTATTAACGGGGGGCACAGATACGCAGTATTTT.

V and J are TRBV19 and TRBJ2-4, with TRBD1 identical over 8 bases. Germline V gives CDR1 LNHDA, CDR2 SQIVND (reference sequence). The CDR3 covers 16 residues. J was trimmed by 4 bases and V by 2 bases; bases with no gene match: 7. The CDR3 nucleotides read TGTGCCAGTAGTATAAAAGGGGGACAGGCAAAAAACATTCAGTACTTC. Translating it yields CASSIKGGQAKNIQYF.

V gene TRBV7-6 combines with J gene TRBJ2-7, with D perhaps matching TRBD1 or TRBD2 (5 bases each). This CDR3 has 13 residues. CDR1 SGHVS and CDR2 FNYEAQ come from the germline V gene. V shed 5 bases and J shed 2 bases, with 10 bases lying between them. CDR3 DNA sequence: TGTGCCAGCAGCCGATGGGACGCCTACGAGCAGTACTTC. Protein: CASSRWDAYEQYF.

Here the CDR3 reads CASSRLTSVIGELFF. CDR3 in DNA: TGCGCCAGCAGCCGATTGACTAGCGTCATCGGGGAGCTGTTTTTT. The chain joins TRBV4-3 to TRBJ2-2; TRBD2 matches at 8 bases. V lost 4 bases to trimming and J lost 7 bases; unmatched junction nucleotides: 8. The germline CDR1 and CDR2 sequences are LGHNA and YSLEER. This CDR3 has 15 amino acids.

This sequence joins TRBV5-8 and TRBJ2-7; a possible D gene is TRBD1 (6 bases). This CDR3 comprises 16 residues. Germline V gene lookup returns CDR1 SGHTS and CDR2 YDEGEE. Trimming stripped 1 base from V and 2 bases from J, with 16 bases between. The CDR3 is CASSLSTGRPTYEQYF. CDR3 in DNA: TGTGCCAGCAGCTTGTCGACAGGAAGGCCCACCTACGAGCAGTACTTC.

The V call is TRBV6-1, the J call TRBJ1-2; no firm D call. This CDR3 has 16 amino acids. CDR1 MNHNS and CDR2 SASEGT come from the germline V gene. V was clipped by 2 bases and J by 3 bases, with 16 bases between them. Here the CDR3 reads CASSESSRGSYYGYTF. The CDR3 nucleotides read TGTGCCAGCAGTGAATCGTCGCGGGGATCTTACTATGGCTACACCTTC.

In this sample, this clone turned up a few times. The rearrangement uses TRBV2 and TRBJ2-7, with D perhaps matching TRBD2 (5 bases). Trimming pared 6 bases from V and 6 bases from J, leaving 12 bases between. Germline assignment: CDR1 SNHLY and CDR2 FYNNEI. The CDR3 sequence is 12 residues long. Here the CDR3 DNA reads TGTGCCAGCAGGAGCGGACTGCTCGAGCAGTACTTC. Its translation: CASRSGLLEQYF.

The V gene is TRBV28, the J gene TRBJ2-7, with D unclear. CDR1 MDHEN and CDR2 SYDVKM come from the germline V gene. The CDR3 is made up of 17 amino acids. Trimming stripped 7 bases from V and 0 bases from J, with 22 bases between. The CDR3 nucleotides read TGTGCCAGCATTCCCCAACTTGGTCCCACCTCCTCCTACGAGCAGTACTTC. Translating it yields CASIPQLGPTSSYEQYF.

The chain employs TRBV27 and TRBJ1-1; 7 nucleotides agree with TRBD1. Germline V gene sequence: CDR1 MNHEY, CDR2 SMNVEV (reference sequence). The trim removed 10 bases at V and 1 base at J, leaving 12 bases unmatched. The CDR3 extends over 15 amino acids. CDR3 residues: CATKTGVGGNTEAFF. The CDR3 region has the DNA TGTGCCACAAAAACAGGGGTCGGGGGGAACACTGAAGCTTTCTTT.

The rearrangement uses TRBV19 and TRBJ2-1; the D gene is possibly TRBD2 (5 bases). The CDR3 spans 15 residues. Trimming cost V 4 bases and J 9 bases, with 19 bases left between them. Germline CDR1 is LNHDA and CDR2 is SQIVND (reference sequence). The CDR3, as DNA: TGTGCCAGTAGTAGGTCGCTAGCATGGACCCCTGAGCAGTTCTTC. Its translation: CASSRSLAWTPEQFF.

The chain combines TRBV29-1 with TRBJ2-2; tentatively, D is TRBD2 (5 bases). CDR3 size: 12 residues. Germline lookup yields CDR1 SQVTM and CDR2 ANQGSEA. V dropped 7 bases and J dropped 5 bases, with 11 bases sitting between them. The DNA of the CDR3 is TGCAGCGCGGACTGGGGAACCGGGGAGCTGTTTTTT. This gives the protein CSADWGTGELFF.

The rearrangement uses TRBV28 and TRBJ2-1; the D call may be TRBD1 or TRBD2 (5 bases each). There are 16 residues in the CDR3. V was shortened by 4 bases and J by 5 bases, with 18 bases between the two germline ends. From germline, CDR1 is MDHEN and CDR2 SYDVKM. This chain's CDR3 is CASSYAHGTADNEQFF. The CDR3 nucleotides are TGTGCCAGCAGTTACGCCCACGGGACCGCAGACAATGAGCAGTTCTTC.

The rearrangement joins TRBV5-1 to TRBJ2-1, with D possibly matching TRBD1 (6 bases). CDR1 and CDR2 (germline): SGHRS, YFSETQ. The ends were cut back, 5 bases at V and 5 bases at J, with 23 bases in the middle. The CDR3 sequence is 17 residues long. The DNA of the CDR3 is TGCGCCAGCAGGTCAAGTACAGGGCCGCTGAGAAACAATGAGCAGTTCTTC. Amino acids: CASRSSTGPLRNNEQFF. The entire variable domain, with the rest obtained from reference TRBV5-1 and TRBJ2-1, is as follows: KAGVTQTPRYLIKTRGQQVTLSCSPISGHRSVSWYQQTPGQGLQFLFEYFSETQRNKGNFPGRFSGRQFSNSRSEMNVSTLELGDSALYLCASRSSTGPLRNNEQFFGPGTRLTVL.

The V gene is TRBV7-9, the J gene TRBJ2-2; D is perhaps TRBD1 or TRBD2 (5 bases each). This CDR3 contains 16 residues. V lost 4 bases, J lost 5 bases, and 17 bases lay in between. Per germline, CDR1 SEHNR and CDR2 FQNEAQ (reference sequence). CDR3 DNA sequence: TGTGCCAGCAGCTCCTTAGGGGCGGGTACAACCGGGGAGCTGTTTTTT. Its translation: CASSSLGAGTTGELFF.

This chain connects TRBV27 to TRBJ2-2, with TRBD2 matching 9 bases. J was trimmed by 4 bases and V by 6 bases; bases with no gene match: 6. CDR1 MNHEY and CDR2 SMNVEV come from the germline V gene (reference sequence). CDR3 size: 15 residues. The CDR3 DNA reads TGTGCCAGCAGATTAGCGGGAGTCCCCACCGGGGAGCTGTTTTTT. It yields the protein CASRLAGVPTGELFF.